The next 24 T cell receptor beta chains were all read from a single sample in a study of cytomegalovirus exposure and HLA in healthy donors. PCR used 60 Vbeta primers and 13 Jbeta primers. This table comes from immunoSEQ multiplex PCR, and its TCRdb copy is limited to in-frame clones, with some not included. The sample totals about 110,000 clones; its top ten clones hold around 3.6%. The sample was PBMCs. The receptors shown here come from a man aged 18 to 35 in good health and CMV-seronegative.

The chain combines TRBV9 with TRBJ2-1; 10 nucleotides agree with TRBD2. The J segment lost 4 bases and the V segment lost 0 bases, leaving 1 base of the junction unmatched. Per the germline V gene, CDR1 is SGDLS and CDR2 is YYNGEE. This CDR3 region has 15 residues. The CDR3 sequence is CASSVDSGGYNEQFF. The CDR3 bases are TGTGCCAGCAGCGTAGATAGCGGGGGGTACAATGAGCAGTTCTTC.

The chain joins TRBV5-1 to TRBJ2-1; 7 bases match TRBD1. V was pared by 4 bases and J by 1 base, with 14 bases of the junction left unmatched. This CDR3 region has 18 residues. Per germline, CDR1 SGHRS and CDR2 YFSETQ. CDR3 sequence (DNA): TGCGCCAGCAGCCTGTGGGAGACAGGGTATTCTTCCTACAATGAGCAGTTCTTC. Residues: CASSLWETGYSSYNEQFF.

The V call is TRBV7-9, the J call TRBJ1-2; the match to TRBD1 covers 7 bases. Germline assignment: CDR1 SEHNR and CDR2 FQNEAQ (reference sequence). V trimming: 5 bases; J trimming: 4 bases; junction bases outside the gene matches: 7. CDR3 length: 14 amino acids. CDR3 in amino acids: CASSPIQGFYGYTF. CDR3 sequence (DNA): TGTGCCAGCAGCCCAATACAGGGGTTCTATGGCTACACCTTC. Full variable domain (remainder filled in from reference TRBV7-9 and TRBJ1-2): DTGVSQNPRHKITKRGQNVTFRCDPISEHNRLYWYRQTLGQGPEFLTYFQNEAQLEKSRLLSDRFSAERPKGSFSTLEIQRTEQGDSAMYLCASSPIQGFYGYTFGSGTRLTVV.

The rearrangement joins TRBV7-9 to TRBJ2-3, with TRBD2 matching over 15 bases. Looked up from germline, CDR1 is SEHNR and CDR2 is FQNEAQ (reference sequence). CDR3 length: 15 residues. V shed 4 bases, J shed 6 bases, and the junction held 2 bases outside the gene matches. The CDR3 sequence: CASSSGTSGRDTQYF. The CDR3 DNA is TGTGCCAGCAGCTCAGGGACTAGCGGGAGGGATACGCAGTATTTT. Based on the CDR3 plus reference TRBV7-9 and TRBJ2-3, the full variable domain is DTGVSQNPRHKITKRGQNVTFRCDPISEHNRLYWYRQTLGQGPEFLTYFQNEAQLEKSRLLSDRFSAERPKGSFSTLEIQRTEQGDSAMYLCASSSGTSGRDTQYFGPGTRLTVL.

The chain couples TRBV28 to TRBJ2-2; D is uncertain. Trimming took 6 bases from V and 2 from J, leaving 13 bases between them. The germline gives CDR1 MDHEN, CDR2 SYDVKM. The CDR3 contains 15 residues. The CDR3 DNA follows: TGTGCCAGCAGGTCCAGTGCCGTTAACACCGGGGAGCTGTTTTTT. This sequence encodes CASRSSAVNTGELFF.

V usage is TRBV28 and J usage is TRBJ1-5; D is possibly TRBD1 (6 bases). CDR1 and CDR2 from the germline V gene are MDHEN and SYDVKM. V was cut by 1 base and J by 1 base, with 11 bases left in between. The CDR3 totals 16 residues. The CDR3 DNA is TGTGCCAGCAGTTTATTTGGGGGGGCAAGCAATCAGCCCCAGCATTTT. Translating gives CASSLFGGASNQPQHF.

The chain combines TRBV5-1 with TRBJ1-3; 9 nucleotides line up with TRBD1. The germline gives CDR1 SGHRS, CDR2 YFSETQ. The V segment lost 0 bases and the J segment 5 bases; nucleotides outside the gene matches: 6. The CDR3 is 16 residues long. This chain's CDR3 is CASSLGSGQGRNTIYF. As DNA, the CDR3 is TGCGCCAGCAGCTTGGGGTCGGGACAGGGAAGAAACACCATATATTTT. Supplemented by reference TRBV5-1 and TRBJ1-3, the full variable domain reads KAGVTQTPRYLIKTRGQQVTLSCSPISGHRSVSWYQQTPGQGLQFLFEYFSETQRNKGNFPGRFSGRQFSNSRSEMNVSTLELGDSALYLCASSLGSGQGRNTIYFGEGSWLTVV.

The chain couples TRBV18 to TRBJ1-2; D is unresolved. The V gene lost 1 base and the J gene lost 4 bases, with 10 bases spanning the gap. Per the germline V gene, CDR1 is KGHSH and CDR2 is LQKENI. This CDR3 spans 14 amino acids. The CDR3 loop is CASSPQRQSYGYTF. CDR3 coding DNA: TGTGCCAGCTCACCACAGAGGCAGTCCTATGGCTACACCTTC.

The chain recombines TRBV4-2 with TRBJ2-3, with 10 bases aligning to TRBD2. V lost 3 bases to trimming and J lost 0 bases; unmatched junction nucleotides: 18. In germline, CDR1 is LGHNA, CDR2 YNFKEQ. The CDR3 runs to 21 residues. The CDR3 region is CASSQGMASGGVVASTDTQYF. CDR3 in DNA: TGTGCCAGCAGCCAGGGCATGGCTAGCGGGGGAGTTGTCGCTAGCACAGATACGCAGTATTTT.

V is TRBV9 and J is TRBJ2-3, with D possibly being TRBD2 (6 bases). This CDR3 comprises 17 residues. CDR1 is SGDLS, CDR2 YYNGEE, per germline. Trimming removed 0 bases from V and 0 bases from J, with 14 bases in between. The CDR3 DNA sequence: TGTGCCAGCAGCGTAGGTAGCGGAGCGTCTAGCACAGATACGCAGTATTTT. As protein: CASSVGSGASSTDTQYF.

The chain has TRBV7-8 and TRBJ1-4; 10 bases fit TRBD1. V lost 4 bases to trimming and J lost 3 bases; unmatched junction nucleotides: 5. The CDR3 runs 16 residues. Germline V gene sequence: CDR1 SGHVS, CDR2 FQNEAQ. The CDR3: CASSSGQGTSNEKLFF. In DNA, the CDR3 is TGTGCCAGCAGCTCGGGACAGGGGACATCTAATGAAAAACTGTTTTTT.

The chain employs TRBV4-1 and TRBJ1-3, with TRBD1 matching over 7 bases. From germline, CDR1 is MGHRA and CDR2 YSYEKL. V gave up 0 bases and J gave up 3 bases; unmatched junction bases: 2. This CDR3 is 15 amino acids long. The CDR3 loop is CASSQDQGVGNTIYF. CDR3 nucleotides: TGCGCCAGCAGCCAAGACCAGGGGGTTGGAAACACCATATATTTT.

The chain carries TRBV9 and TRBJ2-1; D possibly corresponds to TRBD2 (5 bases). The germline V gene encodes CDR1 SGDLS and CDR2 YYNGEE. The V end lost 0 bases, the J end lost 4 bases, and 17 bases lay between the germline ends. The CDR3 is 17 residues long. The CDR3 DNA sequence: TGTGCCAGCAGCGTAGGGGCCCTTTGGGGAGTTTACAATGAGCAGTTCTTC. As protein: CASSVGALWGVYNEQFF. The full variable domain, its missing parts supplied by reference TRBV9 and TRBJ2-1, is DSGVTQTPKHLITATGQRVTLRCSPRSGDLSVYWYQQSLDQGLQFLIQYYNGEERAKGNILERFSAQQFPDLHSELNLSSLELGDSALYFCASSVGALWGVYNEQFFGPGTRLTVL.

The chain joins TRBV7-2 to TRBJ2-1; D is undetermined. The CDR3 runs 15 residues. With 4 bases removed from V and 3 bases from J, the gap between germline ends came to 13 bases. Germline CDR1 is SGHTA and CDR2 is FQGNSA. CDR3 bases: TGTGCCAGCAGCTATCGACTTGGCCGCTACAATGAGCAGTTCTTC. The encoded protein is CASSYRLGRYNEQFF. Full variable domain (missing parts from reference TRBV7-2 and TRBJ2-1): GAGVSQSPSNKVTEKGKDVELRCDPISGHTALYWYRQSLGQGLEFLIYFQGNSAPDKSGLPSDRFSAERTGGSVSTLTIQRTQQEDSAVYLCASSYRLGRYNEQFFGPGTRLTVL.

The genes are TRBV5-1 and TRBJ2-5; weak D call: TRBD1 (6 bases). Germline CDR1 and CDR2: SGHRS and YFSETQ. The CDR3 consists of 14 residues. V gave up 5 bases and J gave up 1 base, with 12 bases separating them. The CDR3 region is CASRTGQPQETQYF. CDR3 nucleotide sequence: TGCGCCAGCAGAACAGGACAGCCCCAAGAGACCCAGTACTTC.

The J gene is TRBJ1-3, the V gene TRBV5-4; no firm D call. This CDR3 has 14 residues. V lost 1 base, J lost 8 bases, and 13 bases lay in between. The germline CDR1 and CDR2 sequences are SGHNT and YYREEE (reference sequence). The CDR3 DNA reads as TGTGCCAGCAGCTTGCTACACCAGGTTGACACCATATATTTT. Translating gives CASSLLHQVDTIYF. The full variable domain, rest sourced from reference TRBV5-4 and TRBJ1-3, is ETGVTQSPTHLIKTRGQQVTLRCSSQSGHNTVSWYQQALGQGPQFIFQYYREEENGRGNFPPRFSGLQFPNYSSELNVNALELDDSALYLCASSLLHQVDTIYFGEGSWLTVV.

This chain uses TRBV14 with TRBJ2-3; a weak D match, TRBD2 (6 bases). Germline lookup yields CDR1 SGHDN and CDR2 FVKESK. V shed 0 bases and J shed 4 bases, with 17 bases lying between them. The CDR3 has 17 amino acids. The CDR3 DNA sequence: TGTGCCAGCAGCCAAGATGGAACGGGAGACGAAGCAGATACGCAGTATTTT. Its protein product is CASSQDGTGDEADTQYF.

The chain employs TRBV27 and TRBJ2-1; 8 bases line up with TRBD2. The germline V gene encodes CDR1 MNHEY and CDR2 SMNVEV (reference sequence). V trimming: 3 bases; J trimming: 9 bases; junction bases outside the gene matches: 13. The length of the CDR3 is 16 residues. This CDR3 is CASSFFDKRGQGEQFF. As DNA, the CDR3 is TGTGCCAGCAGTTTCTTTGATAAGCGGGGGCAAGGTGAGCAGTTCTTC.

The rearrangement uses TRBV2 and TRBJ2-3; 9 bases align to TRBD2. The ends lost 3 bases at V and 5 bases at J; junction bases unmatched: 6. This CDR3 is built from 15 residues. The germline CDR1 and CDR2 sequences are SNHLY and FYNNEI. The CDR3 here is CASSDGGGAGDTQYF. CDR3 bases: TGTGCCAGCAGTGACGGCGGGGGGGCGGGAGATACGCAGTATTTT. The full variable domain, rest sourced from reference TRBV2 and TRBJ2-3, is EPEVTQTPSHQVTQMGQEVILRCVPISNHLYFYWYRQILGQKVEFLVSFYNNEISEKSEIFDDQFSVERPDGSNFTLKIRSTKLEDSAMYFCASSDGGGAGDTQYFGPGTRLTVL.

V gene TRBV5-1 combines with J gene TRBJ2-3; D perhaps matches TRBD2 (5 bases). With 1 base removed from V and 3 bases from J, the gap between germline ends came to 12 bases. The CDR3 sequence is 15 residues long. The germline gives CDR1 SGHRS, CDR2 YFSETQ. DNA of the CDR3: TGCGCCAGCAGCTTGTATGGCCGAGGGACAGATACGCAGTATTTT. This codes for CASSLYGRGTDTQYF.

V usage is TRBV7-2 and J usage is TRBJ2-5; a weak D match, TRBD2 (5 bases). Germline CDR1 SGHTA, CDR2 FQGNSA. This CDR3 is 13 amino acids long. V lost 3 bases to trimming and J lost 7 bases, with 12 bases between them. In nucleotides, the CDR3 is TGTGCCAGCAGCTTGCGGGTTCCGGGGACCCAGTACTTC. This translates into CASSLRVPGTQYF.

The chain has TRBV12-5 and TRBJ1-2; possibly TRBD1 for D (6 bases). Germline CDR1 and CDR2: LGHNT and FRNRAP. The CDR3 totals 13 residues. V shed 6 bases and J shed 3 bases, with 11 bases lying between them. CDR3 nucleotides: TGTGCTAGTGGCAAGGACAGCTACTATGGCTACACCTTC. It is translated as CASGKDSYYGYTF.

The gene calls are TRBV7-8 and TRBJ1-1; D may be TRBD1 (5 bases). V lost 5 bases and J 2 bases, leaving 6 bases between the germline ends. This CDR3 has 12 amino acids. Per the germline V gene, CDR1 is SGHVS and CDR2 is FQNEAQ. As DNA, the CDR3 is TGTGCCAGCAGCAGGGGCAACACTGAAGCTTTCTTT. This translates into CASSRGNTEAFF.

The chain combines TRBV7-9 with TRBJ2-3; 10 bases fit TRBD2. The trim removed 3 bases at V and 14 bases at J, leaving 14 bases unmatched. This CDR3 region has 15 residues. Per germline, CDR1 SEHNR and CDR2 FQNEAQ (reference sequence). CDR3 sequence reads: CASSFALLQLAGLYF. CDR3 DNA: TGTGCCAGCAGCTTCGCCCTGCTGCAACTAGCGGGACTGTATTTT.